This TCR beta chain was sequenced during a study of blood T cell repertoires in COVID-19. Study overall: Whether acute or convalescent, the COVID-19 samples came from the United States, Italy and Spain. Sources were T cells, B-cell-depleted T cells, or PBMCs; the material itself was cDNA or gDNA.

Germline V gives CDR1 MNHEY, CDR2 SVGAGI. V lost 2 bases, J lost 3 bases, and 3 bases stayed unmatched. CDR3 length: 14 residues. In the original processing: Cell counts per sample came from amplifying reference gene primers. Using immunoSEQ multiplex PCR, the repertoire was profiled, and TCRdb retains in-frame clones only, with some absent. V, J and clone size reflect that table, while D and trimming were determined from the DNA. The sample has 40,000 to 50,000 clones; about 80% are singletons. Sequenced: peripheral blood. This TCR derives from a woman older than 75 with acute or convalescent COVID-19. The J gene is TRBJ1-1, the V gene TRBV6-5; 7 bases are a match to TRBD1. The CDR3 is CASSYLGQHTEAFF. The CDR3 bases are TGTGCCAGCAGTTACCTGGGACAGCACACTGAAGCTTTCTTT.